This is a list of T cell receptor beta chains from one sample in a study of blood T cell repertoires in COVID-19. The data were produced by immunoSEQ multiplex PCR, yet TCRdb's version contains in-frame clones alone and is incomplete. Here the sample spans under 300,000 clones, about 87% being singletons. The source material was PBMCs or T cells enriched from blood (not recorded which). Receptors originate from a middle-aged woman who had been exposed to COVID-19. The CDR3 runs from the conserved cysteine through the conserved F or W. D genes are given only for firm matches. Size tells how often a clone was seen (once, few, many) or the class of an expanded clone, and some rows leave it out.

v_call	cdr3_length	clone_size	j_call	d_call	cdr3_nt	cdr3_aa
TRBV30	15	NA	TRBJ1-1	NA	TGTGCCTGGAGGGCGAGGAGGTTACTGAACACTGAAGCTTTCTTT	CAWRARRLLNTEAFF
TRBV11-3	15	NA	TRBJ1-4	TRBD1	TGTGCCAGCAGCTCGACAGGGGGCACTAATGAAAAACTGTTTTTT	CASSSTGGTNEKLFF
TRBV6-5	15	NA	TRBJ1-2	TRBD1	TGTGCCAGCAGTTCCCCCCGACAGGGGTACTATGGCTACACCTTC	CASSSPRQGYYGYTF
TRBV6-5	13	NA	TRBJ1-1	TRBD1	TGTGCCAGCAGTTACTCTGGGACAGCCGAAGCTTTCTTT	CASSYSGTAEAFF
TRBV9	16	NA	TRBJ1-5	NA	TGTGCCAGCAGCGTAGATCCTGACGGGTTTGGGCAGCCCCAGCATTTT	CASSVDPDGFGQPQHF
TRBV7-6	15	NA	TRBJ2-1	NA	TGTGCCAGCAGCCCACAGGGAACGGCCTACAATGAGCAGTTCTTC	CASSPQGTAYNEQFF
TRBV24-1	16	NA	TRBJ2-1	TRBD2	TGTGCCACCAGTGATAATGCGGGAGGGGTCTACAATGAGCAGTTCTTC	CATSDNAGGVYNEQFF
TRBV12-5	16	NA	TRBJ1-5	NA	TGTGCTAGTGGTTTGGCGCAGGGTACACCATCCGGGCCCCAGCATTTT	CASGLAQGTPSGPQHF
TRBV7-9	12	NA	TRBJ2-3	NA	TGTGCCAGCAGCTCCTTCCCAGATACGCAGTATTTT	CASSSFPDTQYF
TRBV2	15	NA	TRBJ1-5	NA	TGTGCCAGCAAAGAACAGGGTCTAGCAAATCAGCCCCAGCATTTT	CASKEQGLANQPQHF
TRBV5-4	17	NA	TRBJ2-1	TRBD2	TGTGCCAGCAGACCCGGCGGGGGGAAAGGGCCCAACAATGAGCAGTTCTTC	CASRPGGGKGPNNEQFF
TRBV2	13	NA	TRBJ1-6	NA	TGTGCCAGCCTTGGGACACAGAATTCACCCCTCCACTTT	CASLGTQNSPLHF
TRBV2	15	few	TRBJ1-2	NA	TGTGCCAGCAGTGAGGTCCGCCTACCCGGCTATGGCTACACCTTC	CASSEVRLPGYGYTF
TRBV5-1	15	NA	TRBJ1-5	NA	TGCGCCAGCAGCCTGGACGGAGTCAACAATCAGCCCCAGCATTTT	CASSLDGVNNQPQHF